The clone carrying this T cell receptor (beta chain) came up many times. Its cognate antigen is unknown. Unique molecular identifiers were used to barcode this TCRbeta library. TCRdb processed the PCR reads anew with MiXCR; each CDR3 protein has one entry. This sample has hundreds of thousands of distinct CDR3 sequences; 11% occur once, and the top ten carry 28%. These data originate in a study of T-cell reconstitution after alpha-beta-depleted transplantation in children. Broader study findings: T-cell numbers and diversity one year post-transplant derived largely from freshly generated T cells. Several hundred expanded graft clones reportedly were the source of alpha-beta T cells about two months after transplant.

Per germline, CDR1 LNHNV and CDR2 YYDKDF (reference sequence). The CDR3 sequence is 15 residues long. The V end lost 0 bases, the J end lost 3 bases, and 11 bases lay between the germline ends. This TCR derives from a child younger than two with acute myeloid leukemia, due to receive a stem cell transplant. The source was PBMCs, collected before TCRalphabeta/CD19-depleted stem cell transplant. The genes are TRBV15 and TRBJ2-5; D unclear. The CDR3: CATSRDLRPEETQYF. The CDR3 nucleotides read TGTGCCACCAGCAGAGATTTGAGGCCTGAAGAGACCCAGTACTTC.